Sequencing of this TCR beta chain was carried out in a study of T cell responses to AZD1222 COVID-19 vaccine. Study observations and caveats: Donors were chiefly white British, with a greater number of females, and clonal diversity was perhaps underestimated.

Repertoires were generated with immunoSEQ multiplex PCR, while TCRdb's copy carries only in-frame clones and drops some. The top ten clones hold about 5% of a sample with about 150,000 clones, about nine tenths of them seen once. Comment on this clone: What it recognizes is unknown.

V was trimmed by 5 bases and J by 7 bases, leaving 17 bases between them. CDR1 is SGHVS and CDR2 is FQNEAQ in the germline V gene. The CDR3 covers 14 residues. This rearrangement joins TRBV7-8 to TRBJ1-2; D gene ambiguous. Sequencing was performed on peripheral blood, taken on day 0 of MenACWY control vaccination. This sequence was found in an adult in good health. The CDR3 nucleotides read TGTGCCAGCAGCCCCCGGGTCGGGCCGGGTGGCTACACCTTC. Translated, it gives CASSPRVGPGGYTF.